A single TCR beta chain is shown here with its context. Its specificity is unknown. Produced via immunoSEQ multiplex PCR; TCRdb's table is partial and in-frame only. The sample shows about 70,000 clones, 75% to 90% of them seen only once. The data originate from a study of OX40 agonist ivuxolimab in advanced cancers. Study-wide background: Patients received intravenous ivuxolimab every 2 weeks at 0.01 to 10 mg/kg. Study-level points and caveats: CD4+ T cells averaged fewer expanded clones than CD8+ T cells. Expanded peripheral T-cell antigen specificity went undetermined.

The sample was CD4+ or CD8+ T cells sorted from blood, taken in a trial of the OX40 agonist ivuxolimab. The source is an adult with an advanced solid tumor such as melanoma, head and neck, liver or kidney cancer.

The CDR3 loop reads CASSLTGGYEQYF. In DNA, the CDR3 is TGTGCCAGCAGCTTGACAGGGGGCTACGAGCAGTACTTC. V usage is TRBV5-4 and J usage is TRBJ2-7; 8 positions match TRBD1. V was clipped by 1 base and J by 3 bases; unmatched bases: 0. Germline V gene data show CDR1 as SGHNT and CDR2 as YYREEE (reference sequence). The CDR3 extends over 13 amino acids.